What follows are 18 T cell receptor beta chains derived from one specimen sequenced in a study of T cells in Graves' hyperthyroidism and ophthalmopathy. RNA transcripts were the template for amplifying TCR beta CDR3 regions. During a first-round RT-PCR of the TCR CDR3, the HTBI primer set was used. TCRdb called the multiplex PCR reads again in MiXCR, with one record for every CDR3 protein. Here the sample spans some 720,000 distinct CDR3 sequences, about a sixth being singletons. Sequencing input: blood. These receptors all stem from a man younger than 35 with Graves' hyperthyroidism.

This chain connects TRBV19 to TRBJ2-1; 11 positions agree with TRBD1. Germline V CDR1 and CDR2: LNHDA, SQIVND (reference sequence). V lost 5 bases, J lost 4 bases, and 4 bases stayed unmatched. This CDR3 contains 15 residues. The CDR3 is CASSARDRGYNEQFF. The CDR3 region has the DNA TGTGCCAGTAGTGCCCGGGACAGGGGGTACAATGAGCAGTTCTTC.

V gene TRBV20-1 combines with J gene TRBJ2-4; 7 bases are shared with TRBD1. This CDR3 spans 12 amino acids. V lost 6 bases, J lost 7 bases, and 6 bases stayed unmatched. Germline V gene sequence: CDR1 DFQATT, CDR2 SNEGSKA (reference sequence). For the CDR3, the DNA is TGCAGTGCCCCGGACAGGTCCAACATTCAGTACTTC. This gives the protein CSAPDRSNIQYF.

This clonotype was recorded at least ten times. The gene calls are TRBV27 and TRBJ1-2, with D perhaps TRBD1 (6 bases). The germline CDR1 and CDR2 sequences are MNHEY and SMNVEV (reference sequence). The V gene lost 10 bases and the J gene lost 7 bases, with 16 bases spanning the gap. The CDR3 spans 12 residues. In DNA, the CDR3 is TGTGCCACTCGGGCGGGGGCGAGTGGCTACACCTTC. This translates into CATRAGASGYTF.

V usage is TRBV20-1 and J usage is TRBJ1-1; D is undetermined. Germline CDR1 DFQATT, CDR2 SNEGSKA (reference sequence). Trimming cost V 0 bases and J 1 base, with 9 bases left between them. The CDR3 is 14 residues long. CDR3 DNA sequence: TGCAGTGCTAGAGAACCCGGCGGGAACACTGAAGCTTTCTTT. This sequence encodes CSAREPGGNTEAFF.

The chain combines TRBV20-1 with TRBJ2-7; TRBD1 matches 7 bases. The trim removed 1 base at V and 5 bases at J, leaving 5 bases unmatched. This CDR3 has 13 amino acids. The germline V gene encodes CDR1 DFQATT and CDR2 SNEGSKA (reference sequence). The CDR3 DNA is TGCAGTGCTAGAGGTACAGGGGTCGACGAGCAGTACTTC. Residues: CSARGTGVDEQYF.

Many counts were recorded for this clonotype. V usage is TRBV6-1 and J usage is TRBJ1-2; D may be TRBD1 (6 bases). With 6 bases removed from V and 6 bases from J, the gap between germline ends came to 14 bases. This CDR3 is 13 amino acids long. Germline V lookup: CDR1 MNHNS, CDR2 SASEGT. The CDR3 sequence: CASRGTGKDGYTF. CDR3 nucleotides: TGTGCCAGCAGGGGCACAGGGAAGGATGGCTACACCTTC.

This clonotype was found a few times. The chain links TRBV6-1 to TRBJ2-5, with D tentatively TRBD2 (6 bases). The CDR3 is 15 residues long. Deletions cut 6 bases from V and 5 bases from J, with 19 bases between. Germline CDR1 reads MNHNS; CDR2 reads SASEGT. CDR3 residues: CASSLAGRREETQYF. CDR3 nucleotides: TGTGCCAGCAGCCTTGCGGGGCGGAGGGAGGAGACCCAGTACTTC.

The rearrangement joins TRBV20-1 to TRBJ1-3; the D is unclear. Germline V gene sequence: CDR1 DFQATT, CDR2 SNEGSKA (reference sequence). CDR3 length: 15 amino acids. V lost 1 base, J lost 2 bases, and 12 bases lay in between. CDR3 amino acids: CSARGRSQAGNTIYF. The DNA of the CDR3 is TGCAGTGCTAGAGGGAGGAGCCAAGCTGGAAACACCATATATTTT.

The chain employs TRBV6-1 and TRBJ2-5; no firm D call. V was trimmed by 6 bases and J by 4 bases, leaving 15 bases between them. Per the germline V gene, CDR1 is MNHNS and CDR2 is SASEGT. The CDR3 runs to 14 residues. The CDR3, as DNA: TGTGCCAGCAGCGCCCTCACACTCCCAGAGACCCAGTACTTC. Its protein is CASSALTLPETQYF.

CDR3 protein: CASSLGTSANTDTQYF. The CDR3, as DNA: TGTGCCAGCAGTTTGGGCACTAGCGCGAACACAGATACGCAGTATTTT. The chain is built from TRBV28 and TRBJ2-3; TRBD2 agrees at 7 bases. The CDR3 sequence is 16 residues long. V lost 3 bases, J lost 2 bases, and 8 bases stayed unmatched. Germline V gene lookup returns CDR1 MDHEN and CDR2 SYDVKM.

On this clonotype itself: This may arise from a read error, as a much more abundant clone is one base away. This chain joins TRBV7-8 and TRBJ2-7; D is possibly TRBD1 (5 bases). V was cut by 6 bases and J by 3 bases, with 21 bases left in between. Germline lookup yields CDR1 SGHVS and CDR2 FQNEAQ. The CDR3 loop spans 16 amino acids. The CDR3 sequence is CASRLLVGPLRYEQYF. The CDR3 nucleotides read TGTGCCAGCAGGTTACTGGTGGGGCCCCTCCGCTACGAGCAGTACTTC.

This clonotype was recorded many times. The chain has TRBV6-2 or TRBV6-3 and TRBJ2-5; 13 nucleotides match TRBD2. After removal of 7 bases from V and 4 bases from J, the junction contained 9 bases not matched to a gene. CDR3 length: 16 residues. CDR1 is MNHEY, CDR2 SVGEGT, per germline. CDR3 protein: CASTPGLAGASETQYF. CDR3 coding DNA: TGTGCCAGCACCCCCGGACTAGCGGGAGCTTCAGAGACCCAGTACTTC.

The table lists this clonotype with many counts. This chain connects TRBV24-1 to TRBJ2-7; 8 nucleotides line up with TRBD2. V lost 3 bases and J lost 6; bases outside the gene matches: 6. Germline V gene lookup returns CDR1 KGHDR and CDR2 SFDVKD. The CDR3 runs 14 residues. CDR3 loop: CATSDAGRVGEQYF. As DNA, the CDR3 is TGTGCCACCAGTGATGCCGGGAGGGTTGGCGAGCAGTACTTC.

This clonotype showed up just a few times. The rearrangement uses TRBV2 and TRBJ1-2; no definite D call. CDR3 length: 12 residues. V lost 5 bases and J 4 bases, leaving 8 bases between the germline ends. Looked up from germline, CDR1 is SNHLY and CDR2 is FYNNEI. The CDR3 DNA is TGTGCCAGCAGTCAACAGAGCTATGGCTACACCTTC. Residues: CASSQQSYGYTF.

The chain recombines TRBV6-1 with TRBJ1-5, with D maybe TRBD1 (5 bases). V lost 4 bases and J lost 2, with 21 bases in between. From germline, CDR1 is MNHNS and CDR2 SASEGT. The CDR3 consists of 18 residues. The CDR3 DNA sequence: TGTGCCAGCAGTGCTCCAGACGGGGCCCCCTATGGCAATCAGCCCCAGCATTTT. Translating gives CASSAPDGAPYGNQPQHF.

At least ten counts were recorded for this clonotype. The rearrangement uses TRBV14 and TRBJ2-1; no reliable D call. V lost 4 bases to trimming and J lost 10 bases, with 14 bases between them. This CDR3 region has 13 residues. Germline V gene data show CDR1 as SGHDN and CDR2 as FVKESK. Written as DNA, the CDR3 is TGTGCCAGCAGCCTTGACCGGCTGAACGAGCAGTTCTTC. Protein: CASSLDRLNEQFF.

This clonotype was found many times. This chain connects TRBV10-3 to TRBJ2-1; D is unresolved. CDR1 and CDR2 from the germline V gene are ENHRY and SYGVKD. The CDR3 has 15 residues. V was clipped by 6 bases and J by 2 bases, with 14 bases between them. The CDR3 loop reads CAISSGDSTYNEQFF. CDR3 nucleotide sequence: TGTGCCATCAGCTCAGGAGATAGCACCTACAATGAGCAGTTCTTC.

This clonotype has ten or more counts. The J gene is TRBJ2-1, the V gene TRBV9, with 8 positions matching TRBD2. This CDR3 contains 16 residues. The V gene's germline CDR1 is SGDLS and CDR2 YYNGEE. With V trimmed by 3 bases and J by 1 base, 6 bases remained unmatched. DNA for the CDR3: TGTGCCAGCAGCGGCCGACTAGCGCCTTCCTACAATGAGCAGTTCTTC. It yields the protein CASSGRLAPSYNEQFF. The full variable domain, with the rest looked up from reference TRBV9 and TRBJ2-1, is DSGVTQTPKHLITATGQRVTLRCSPRSGDLSVYWYQQSLDQGLQFLIQYYNGEERAKGNILERFSAQQFPDLHSELNLSSLELGDSALYFCASSGRLAPSYNEQFFGPGTRLTVL.